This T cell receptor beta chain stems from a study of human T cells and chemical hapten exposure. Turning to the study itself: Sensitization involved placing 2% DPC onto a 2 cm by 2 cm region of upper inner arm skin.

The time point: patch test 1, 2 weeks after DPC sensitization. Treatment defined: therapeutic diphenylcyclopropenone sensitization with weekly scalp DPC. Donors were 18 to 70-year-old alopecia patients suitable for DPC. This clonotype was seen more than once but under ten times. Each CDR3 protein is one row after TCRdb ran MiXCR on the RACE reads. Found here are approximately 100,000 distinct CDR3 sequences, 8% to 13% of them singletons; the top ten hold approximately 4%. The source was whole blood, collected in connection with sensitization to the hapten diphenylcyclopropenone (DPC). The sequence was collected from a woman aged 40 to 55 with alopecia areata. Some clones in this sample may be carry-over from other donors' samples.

CDR3 protein: CASSPNSGSGNTIYF. The CDR3, as DNA: TGTGCCAGCTCACCAAATTCAGGGTCTGGAAACACCATATATTTT. The chain couples TRBV18 to TRBJ1-3; tentative D call: TRBD1 (5 bases). The CDR3 sequence is 15 residues long. Per germline, CDR1 KGHSH and CDR2 LQKENI. Trimming took 2 bases from V and 1 from J, leaving 9 bases between them.